This T cell receptor (beta chain) was profiled in a study of blood T cell repertoires in COVID-19. Whole-study context: The study drew acute and convalescent COVID-19 samples from the United States, Italy and Spain. Nucleic acid was either cDNA or gDNA, and it came from T cells, B-cell-depleted T cells, or PBMCs.

Germline CDR1 is MNHNY and CDR2 is SVGAGI (reference sequence). CDR3 size: 15 residues. Trimming left V 2 bases short and J 3 bases short, with 13 bases between. As originally analysed: Quantification of nucleated cells was approximated via reference gene primer amplification. Method: immunoSEQ multiplex PCR; TCRdb's copy keeps in-frame clones and lacks some. Clone size and V and J calls were adopted from that table, with D and trimming inferred from the DNA. The sample holds about 87,000 clones, about four fifths seen once. This chain connects TRBV6-6 to TRBJ1-2; D might be TRBD1 (5 bases). The TCR originated in a woman in her 70s with acute or convalescent COVID-19. The sequenced sample consisted of peripheral blood. The CDR3 bases are TGTGCCAGCAGTTACCCCCCCGGGGGGGACTATGGCTACACCTTC. Residues: CASSYPPGGDYGYTF.